A selection of T cell receptor beta chains follows, all from one sample in a study of identical twins. MiXCR, applied by TCRdb to the 5' RACE reads, yields one record per CDR3 protein. The repertoire has roughly 630,000 distinct CDR3 sequences, under 8.5% of them found once; the top ten carry about 1.6%. These data also formed part of another study, on yellow fever vaccine responses in identical twins.

The sample comprised PBMCs. The receptor source for this set is a young woman in good health. Both conserved end residues are part of each CDR3. The D gene is left open where the match is weak. Size is omitted from some rows. Given values are once, few, many or a class for expanded clones.

d_call,j_call,clone_size,v_call,cdr3_aa,cdr3_nt
.,TRBJ2-7,few,TRBV7-9,CASSLGRVTVSYEQYF,TGTGCCAGCAGCTTAGGTAGGGTCACCGTCTCCTACGAGCAGTACTTC
TRBD2,TRBJ2-1,many,TRBV5-1,CASSLTSGNNEQFF,TGCGCCAGCAGCTTGACTAGCGGCAACAATGAGCAGTTCTTC
TRBD2,TRBJ2-1,.,TRBV6-5,CASSYSPPRGGSLNEQFF,TGTGCCAGCAGTTACTCTCCTCCCCGGGGCGGGAGTCTTAATGAGCAGTTCTTC
.,TRBJ1-1,.,TRBV6-2/TRBV6-3,CASTPFGNTEAFF,TGTGCCAGCACCCCGTTTGGGAACACTGAAGCTTTCTTT
TRBD2,TRBJ2-7,many,TRBV3-1,CASSPGLAGSYEQYF,TGTGCCAGCAGTCCCGGTCTAGCGGGATCCTACGAGCAGTACTTC
TRBD2,TRBJ2-2,few,TRBV7-8,CASSTLRTSGRPGELFF,TGTGCCAGCAGCACTCTTCGGACTAGCGGGCGGCCCGGGGAGCTGTTTTTT
.,TRBJ2-1,.,TRBV7-9,CASSLEGTSYREQFF,TGTGCCAGCAGCTTAGAGGGCACCTCGTATCGCGAGCAGTTCTTC
.,TRBJ2-1,few,TRBV24-1,CATSDPLKKQFF,TGTGCCACCAGTGACCCCCTAAAGAAGCAGTTCTTC
TRBD2,TRBJ2-1,.,TRBV6-4,CASSPAAGGSNEQFF,TGTGCCAGCAGCCCGGCGGCGGGAGGATCTAATGAGCAGTTCTTC
TRBD1,TRBJ2-3,.,TRBV29-1,CSVRTGNTRDTQYF,TGCAGCGTTAGGACAGGGAACACACGAGATACGCAGTATTTT
.,TRBJ2-7,.,TRBV3-1,CASSQDLSEQYF,TGTGCCAGCAGCCAAGATCTCTCCGAGCAGTACTTC
.,TRBJ2-4,many,TRBV28,CASSSPFPVGIAKNIQYF,TGTGCCAGCAGTTCCCCCTTCCCGGTTGGGATAGCCAAAAACATTCAGTACTTC
TRBD1,TRBJ1-5,many,TRBV6-5,CASSYGQGGNQPQHF,TGTGCCAGCAGTTATGGCCAGGGGGGTAATCAGCCCCAGCATTTT
TRBD2,TRBJ2-3,.,TRBV20-1,CSAIPSGSQWYTQYF,TGCAGTGCTATCCCTAGCGGGTCCCAATGGTATACGCAGTATTTT
TRBD1,TRBJ1-6,few,TRBV28,CASRTNRGLSPLHF,TGTGCCAGCAGAACTAACAGGGGGCTTTCACCCCTCCACTTT
.,TRBJ1-1,few,TRBV28,CASSLGRSEAFF,TGTGCCAGCAGTTTAGGTAGATCTGAAGCTTTCTTT